This note documents a single TCR beta chain sequence. Its antigen is unknown. It was version v3.0 of the immunoSEQ assay that was run at survey level. Only in-frame clones appear in the TCRdb table, and some are missing; sequencing was by immunoSEQ multiplex PCR. The table shows roughly 36,000 clones, with approximately 85% occurring only once. The CDR3 extends over 15 amino acids. Germline loops: CDR1 LNHDA, CDR2 SQIVND (reference sequence). Germline trimming cut 5 bases from V and 7 bases from J; bases unmatched to any gene: 8. This record comes from a study of long-term antiretroviral therapy in people with HIV. Broader study findings: Diversity went up after ART and still fell short of transplant donor controls.

The specimen was unsorted PBMCs, collected approximately 2.9 years before starting antiretroviral therapy. The receptor's source is a woman aged 25 to 39 with HIV. V is TRBV19 and J is TRBJ2-5; 12 bases are shared with TRBD2. The CDR3 reads CASSPSSGGARTQYF. In nucleotides, the CDR3 is TGTGCCAGTAGTCCCTCTAGCGGGGGGGCCCGGACCCAGTACTTC.